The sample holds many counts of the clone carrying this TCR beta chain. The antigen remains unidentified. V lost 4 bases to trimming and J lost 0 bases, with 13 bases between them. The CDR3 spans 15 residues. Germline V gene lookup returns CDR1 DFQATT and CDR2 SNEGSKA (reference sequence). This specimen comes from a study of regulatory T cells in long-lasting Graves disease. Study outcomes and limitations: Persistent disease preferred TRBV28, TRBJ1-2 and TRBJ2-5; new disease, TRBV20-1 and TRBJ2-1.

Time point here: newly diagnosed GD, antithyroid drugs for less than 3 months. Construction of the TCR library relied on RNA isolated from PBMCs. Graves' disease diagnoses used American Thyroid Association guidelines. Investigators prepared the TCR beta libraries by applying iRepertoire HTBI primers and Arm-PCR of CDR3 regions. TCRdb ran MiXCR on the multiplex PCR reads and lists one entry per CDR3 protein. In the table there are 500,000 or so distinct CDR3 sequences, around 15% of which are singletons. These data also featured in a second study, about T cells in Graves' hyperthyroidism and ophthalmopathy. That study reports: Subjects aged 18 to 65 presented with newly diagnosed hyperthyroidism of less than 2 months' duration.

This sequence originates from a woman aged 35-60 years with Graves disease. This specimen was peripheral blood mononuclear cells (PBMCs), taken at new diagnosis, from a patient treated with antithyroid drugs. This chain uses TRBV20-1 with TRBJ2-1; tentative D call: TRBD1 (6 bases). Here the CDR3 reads CSAILGTHSYNEQFF. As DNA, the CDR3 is TGCAGTGCTATCCTCGGGACACACTCCTACAATGAGCAGTTCTTC.